Each of the 23 T cell receptor beta chains below was sequenced from the same sample in a study of blood T cell repertoires in COVID-19 (dated by TCRdb to between 2020 and 2021). Libraries were constructed by the immunoSEQ multiplex PCR assay. Entries here come from immuneACCESS through TCRdb and include only in-frame sequences with V and J called. Some clones fail to appear in such tables; in the studies checked, an unresolved V gene covers under half of the shortfall, and the cause of the remainder is unknown. This sample holds 140,000 to 150,000 clones; roughly 85% were observed only once. Clones ranked in the top ten supply about 4.4% of the sample. Material for sequencing was PBMCs or T cells enriched from blood (not recorded which). The source is a man between 45 and 60 years old who had recovered from COVID-19.

The chain recombines TRBV28 with TRBJ1-2; 8 nucleotides agree with TRBD1. Trimming cost V 4 bases and J 8 bases; bases outside gene matches: 6. The CDR3 is 13 amino acids. From germline, CDR1 is MDHEN and CDR2 SYDVKM. The CDR3 nucleotides are TGTGCCAGCAGTTCGGACAGGGCCCGGGGCTACACCTTC. Amino acid sequence: CASSSDRARGYTF.

The rearrangement uses TRBV7-2 and TRBJ2-3, with a possible D match to TRBD1 (5 bases). The CDR3 is 13 residues long. The V gene lost 5 bases and the J gene lost 5 bases, with 11 bases spanning the gap. Germline lookup yields CDR1 SGHTA and CDR2 FQGNSA. The CDR3 is CASSGRQLDTQYF. CDR3 bases: TGTGCCAGCAGCGGACGACAGTTAGATACGCAGTATTTT.

The genes are TRBV5-1 and TRBJ1-5; D gene uncertain. This CDR3 spans 13 amino acids. V was shortened by 0 bases and J by 3 bases, with 4 bases between the two germline ends. Germline V gene data show CDR1 as SGHRS and CDR2 as YFSETQ. CDR3 loop: CASSLDTNQPQHF. The CDR3 DNA follows: TGCGCCAGCAGCTTGGACACCAATCAGCCCCAGCATTTT. Filled out from reference TRBV5-1 and TRBJ1-5, the complete variable domain reads KAGVTQTPRYLIKTRGQQVTLSCSPISGHRSVSWYQQTPGQGLQFLFEYFSETQRNKGNFPGRFSGRQFSNSRSEMNVSTLELGDSALYLCASSLDTNQPQHFGDGTRLSIL.

This clone showed up just once. V gene TRBV29-1 combines with J gene TRBJ2-7, with TRBD2 matching 9 bases. CDR3 length: 15 residues. The germline V gene has CDR1 SQVTM and CDR2 ANQGSEA. The ends lost 6 bases at V and 4 bases at J; junction bases unmatched: 13. CDR3 in amino acids: CSVEEIAGDLYEQYF. The CDR3 nucleotides are TGCAGCGTCGAGGAGATAGCGGGAGACCTTTACGAGCAGTACTTC.

This chain connects TRBV2 to TRBJ1-6, with 9 bases fitting TRBD1. In germline, CDR1 is SNHLY, CDR2 FYNNEI. The V segment lost 4 bases and the J segment 10 bases; nucleotides outside the gene matches: 2. The CDR3 is made up of 13 amino acids. DNA of the CDR3: TGTGCCAGCAGTGGACAGGGGGAATCACCCCTCCACTTT. Amino acids: CASSGQGESPLHF.

CDR3 region: CASSPRAGGADMDYGYTF. As DNA, the CDR3 is TGCGCCAGCAGCCCCCGAGCAGGGGGCGCCGATATGGACTATGGCTACACCTTC. The chain is built from TRBV4-3 and TRBJ1-2; TRBD1 matches at 8 bases. Germline CDR1 reads LGHNA; CDR2 reads YSLEER. The CDR3 sequence is 18 residues long. V shed 4 bases, J shed 3 bases, and the junction held 16 bases outside the gene matches.

The rearrangement joins TRBV7-2 to TRBJ2-5; 10 bases align to TRBD1. This CDR3 region has 13 residues. The junction had 3 bases not matched to a gene; V was cut back by 3 bases and J by 8 bases. Germline V gene lookup returns CDR1 SGHTA and CDR2 FQGNSA. The CDR3 loop is CASSFGQGETQYF. The CDR3 DNA is TGTGCCAGCAGCTTCGGACAGGGGGAAACCCAGTACTTC.

The CDR3: CASSDSGQGGIFSNQPQHF. The CDR3 DNA follows: TGTGCCAGCAGTGACTCCGGACAGGGGGGGATCTTCAGCAATCAGCCCCAGCATTTT. This sequence joins TRBV6-4 and TRBJ1-5; 10 nucleotides match TRBD1. Germline assignment: CDR1 MRHNA and CDR2 SNTAGT. Trimming removed 0 bases from V and 1 base from J; junction bases left unmatched: 9. The CDR3 has 19 residues.

The CDR3 spells CASSQVGARETQYF. The CDR3 DNA is TGCGCCAGCAGCCAAGTAGGGGCCCGGGAGACCCAGTACTTC. The chain uses TRBV4-1 and TRBJ2-5; D might be TRBD1 (5 bases). CDR3 length: 14 residues. CDR1 and CDR2 (germline): MGHRA, YSYEKL. V dropped 1 base and J dropped 5 bases, with 11 bases sitting between them.

The rearrangement joins TRBV7-2 to TRBJ2-7; TRBD2 aligns across 8 bases. This CDR3 is 14 amino acids long. The V segment lost 6 bases and the J segment 5 bases; nucleotides outside the gene matches: 9. Germline loops: CDR1 SGHTA, CDR2 FQGNSA. The DNA of the CDR3 is TGTGCCAGCAGGTCGACTAGCGCCTTTGACGAGCAGTACTTC. Translated: CASRSTSAFDEQYF.

This clone was found a few times. Here the CDR3 reads CASSLLAGFYNEQFF. The CDR3 nucleotides read TGTGCCAGCAGCTTACTAGCGGGGTTCTACAATGAGCAGTTCTTC. The chain employs TRBV5-4 and TRBJ2-1; 10 nucleotides match TRBD2. CDR3 length equals 15 residues. J was trimmed by 3 bases and V by 2 bases; bases with no gene match: 2. Germline values: CDR1 SGHNT, CDR2 YYREEE (reference sequence).

The chain links TRBV9 to TRBJ2-2, with D possibly TRBD2 on 7 matching bases. Trimming stripped 5 bases from V and 0 bases from J, with 11 bases between. This CDR3 is 15 amino acids long. The germline CDR1 and CDR2 sequences are SGDLS and YYNGEE. As DNA, the CDR3 is TGTGCCAGCAGATGGGGGGGCACGAACACCGGGGAGCTGTTTTTT. Translated, it gives CASRWGGTNTGELFF.

This clone was seen a single time. CDR3 nucleotides: TGCGCCAGCAGCGGGGGACAGAGCACAGATACGCAGTATTTT. Protein sequence: CASSGGQSTDTQYF. V and J are TRBV5-1 and TRBJ2-3, with 7 bases lining up with TRBD1. The CDR3 covers 14 residues. Looked up from germline, CDR1 is SGHRS and CDR2 is YFSETQ. V lost 4 bases and J lost 0; bases outside the gene matches: 2.

This chain links TRBV27 with TRBJ2-3; D is possibly TRBD1 (6 bases). The germline V gene encodes CDR1 MNHEY and CDR2 SMNVEV (reference sequence). The CDR3 spans 14 residues. Trimming stripped 5 bases from V and 0 bases from J, with 9 bases between. The CDR3 reads CASSPGQSTDTQYF. DNA of the CDR3: TGTGCCAGCAGTCCAGGACAGAGCACAGATACGCAGTATTTT.

This sequence joins TRBV5-1 and TRBJ1-1, with 8 bases aligning to TRBD1. Losses at the gene ends were 3 bases for V and 3 bases for J; bases not matched to a gene: 4. Per germline, CDR1 SGHRS and CDR2 YFSETQ. The CDR3 length is 14 residues. The DNA for the CDR3 is TGCGCCAGCAGCTGGATGGACAGGGACACTGAAGCTTTCTTT. As protein: CASSWMDRDTEAFF.

J is TRBJ1-2 and V is TRBV12-3 or TRBV12-4; a weak D match, TRBD1 (6 bases). The CDR3 has 13 residues. The V end was cut by 7 bases, the J end by 8 bases, with 17 bases between. The chain's CDR3 is CASTRPERGGYTF. CDR3 DNA: TGTGCCAGCACCCGCCCGGAGAGGGGGGGCTACACCTTC.

V gene TRBV28 combines with J gene TRBJ2-7; D is unresolved. The CDR3 covers 12 residues. The V gene's germline CDR1 is MDHEN and CDR2 SYDVKM. V lost 6 bases and J 5 bases, leaving 11 bases between the germline ends. The CDR3 DNA reads as TGTGCCAGCAGCCGAACAGTAAACGAGCAGTACTTC. The encoded protein is CASSRTVNEQYF.

The chain links TRBV9 to TRBJ2-3; D is unresolved. Germline CDR1 is SGDLS and CDR2 is YYNGEE. The V end was cut by 5 bases, the J end by 0 bases, with 13 bases between. The CDR3 is 15 residues long. The CDR3 DNA reads TGTGCCAGCAGTCCCCTTTCAGGCAGCACAGATACGCAGTATTTT. This sequence encodes CASSPLSGSTDTQYF.

This sequence joins TRBV18 and TRBJ2-6; 8 bases match TRBD2. From germline, CDR1 is KGHSH and CDR2 LQKENI. This CDR3 comprises 19 residues. J lost 4 bases, V lost 6 bases, and 17 bases had no gene match. Written as DNA, the CDR3 is TGTGCCAGCTCTTTGAAGCCCGGGGGGGCCATGGAGGGGGCCAACGTCCTGACTTTC. Amino acids: CASSLKPGGAMEGANVLTF.

V is TRBV4-3 and J is TRBJ1-2; 10 bases agree with TRBD1. From germline, CDR1 is LGHNA and CDR2 YSLEER. The CDR3 totals 15 residues. Unmatched junction bases numbered 4, after V lost 6 bases and J lost 0 bases. The DNA for the CDR3 is TGCGCCAGCAGGGGACAGGGGACCTCTAACTATGGCTACACCTTC. It specifies CASRGQGTSNYGYTF.

This clone was found once. The rearrangement links TRBV9 to TRBJ2-1, with 8 bases aligning to TRBD2. Germline CDR1 is SGDLS and CDR2 is YYNGEE. The CDR3 is 15 amino acids. The V gene end was trimmed by 4 bases and the J gene end by 6 bases; junction bases not matched to a gene: 9. CDR3 coding DNA: TGTGCCAGCAGCTATAGCGGGGCTTGGGGCAATGAGCAGTTCTTC. It translates to CASSYSGAWGNEQFF.

The chain couples TRBV7-6 to TRBJ2-3; 11 bases agree with TRBD2. V shed 5 bases, J shed 4 bases, and the junction held 5 bases outside the gene matches. The CDR3 consists of 15 residues. Germline CDR1 reads SGHVS; CDR2 reads FNYEAQ. CDR3 region: CASSLSLAGADTQYF. CDR3 in DNA: TGTGCCAGCAGCCTCTCACTAGCGGGAGCAGATACGCAGTATTTT.

V is TRBV7-2 and J is TRBJ1-1; possible D gene TRBD1, 5 bases. Germline CDR1 is SGHTA and CDR2 is FQGNSA. CDR3 length equals 14 residues. V lost 2 bases and J lost 10, with 17 bases in between. As DNA, the CDR3 is TGTGCCAGCAGCTTAAGGGACGGGAGCTTGGGAGCTTTCTTT. It codes for CASSLRDGSLGAFF. Based on the CDR3 plus reference TRBV7-2 and TRBJ1-1, the full variable domain is GAGVSQSPSNKVTEKGKDVELRCDPISGHTALYWYRQSLGQGLEFLIYFQGNSAPDKSGLPSDRFSAERTGGSVSTLTIQRTQQEDSAVYLCASSLRDGSLGAFFGQGTRLTVV.